These T cell receptor beta chains were read from a single sample in a study of early stage breast cancer tumors. TCRdb's table, derived via immunoSEQ multiplex PCR, lists solely in-frame clones and lacks some. The repertoire includes several thousand clones, 70% to 75% of them detected once, and roughly 18% sits in the top ten. The sample comprised normal breast tissue next to the tumor. These TCRs come from a person between 55 and 70 years old with breast cancer. Each CDR3 is given with its conserved first and last residue. The D gene is left open where the match is weak. Expanded clones get a size class; other rows say once, few or many, or leave the size out.

J gene: TRBJ1-5
V gene: TRBV29-1
D gene: NA
clone size: NA
CDR3 DNA: TGCAGCGTTGGACAGAGCCAGCCCCAGCATTTT
CDR3 protein: CSVGQSQPQHF

J gene: TRBJ2-3
V gene: TRBV11-3
D gene: TRBD2
clone size: NA
CDR3 DNA: TGTGCCAGCAGACCCGGACTAGCGGGGGATACGCAGTATTTT
CDR3 protein: CASRPGLAGDTQYF

J gene: TRBJ2-5
V gene: TRBV7-2
D gene: TRBD1
clone size: NA
CDR3 DNA: TGTGCCAGCAGTGACAGGGGGAGAGCAGAAGAGACCCAGTACTTC
CDR3 protein: CASSDRGRAEETQYF

J gene: TRBJ2-2
V gene: TRBV6-4
D gene: TRBD2
clone size: NA
CDR3 DNA: TGTGCCAGCCCCGGGACTAGCGGCTACTCGAACACCGGGGAGCTGTTTTTT
CDR3 protein: CASPGTSGYSNTGELFF

J gene: TRBJ2-5
V gene: TRBV30
D gene: NA
clone size: NA
CDR3 DNA: TGTGCCTGGAGTGTCCGGGAGCGGGAGACCCAGTACTTC
CDR3 protein: CAWSVRERETQYF

J gene: TRBJ2-1
V gene: TRBV28
D gene: TRBD1
clone size: NA
CDR3 DNA: TGTGCCAGCAACTCAGGGGGACAGCCCAACAATGAGCAGTTCTTC
CDR3 protein: CASNSGGQPNNEQFF

J gene: TRBJ1-6
V gene: TRBV2
D gene: TRBD1
clone size: NA
CDR3 DNA: TGTGCCAGCAGTAGGGGGCGCGATTCACCCCTCCACTTT
CDR3 protein: CASSRGRDSPLHF

J gene: TRBJ2-7
V gene: TRBV28
D gene: TRBD2
clone size: few
CDR3 DNA: TGTGCCAGCACCACGACTAGCGGGTTCTCCTACGAGCAGTACTTC
CDR3 protein: CASTTTSGFSYEQYF

J gene: TRBJ1-5
V gene: TRBV19
D gene: NA
clone size: NA
CDR3 DNA: TGTGCCAGTAGTCCCGTGGGACACCGAAAGGAGAAATCAGCACCCCAGCATTTT
CDR3 protein: CASSPVGHRKEKSAPQHF

J gene: TRBJ1-5
V gene: TRBV30
D gene: TRBD1
clone size: NA
CDR3 DNA: TGTGCCTGGTCAACAACAGGGGGATTCGGCCAGCCCCAGCATTTT
CDR3 protein: CAWSTTGGFGQPQHF

J gene: TRBJ2-1
V gene: TRBV4-1
D gene: TRBD2
clone size: NA
CDR3 DNA: TGCGCCAGCAGCCATGGCCCTACCTCTAGCGGGACCAATGAGCAGTTCTTC
CDR3 protein: CASSHGPTSSGTNEQFF

J gene: TRBJ2-1
V gene: TRBV7-9
D gene: NA
clone size: few
CDR3 DNA: TGTGCCAGCAGCCCGAGGGAGGCGGGATACCGAAACAATGAGCAGTTCTTC
CDR3 protein: CASSPREAGYRNNEQFF

J gene: TRBJ2-7
V gene: TRBV6-6
D gene: NA
clone size: NA
CDR3 DNA: TGTGCCAGCACCCCCCTCCCCGGGGGAAGGTCCTACGAGCAGTACTTC
CDR3 protein: CASTPLPGGRSYEQYF

J gene: TRBJ1-4
V gene: TRBV10-3
D gene: TRBD1
clone size: NA
CDR3 DNA: TGTGCCATCAGGGGACAGAATGGGGAAAAACTGTTTTTT
CDR3 protein: CAIRGQNGEKLFF

J gene: TRBJ2-2
V gene: TRBV7-6
D gene: TRBD2
clone size: NA
CDR3 DNA: TGTGCCAGCAGCCCCCCCGGGGAACTAGCGGGAAACACCGGGGAGCTGTTTTTT
CDR3 protein: CASSPPGELAGNTGELFF

J gene: TRBJ2-1
V gene: TRBV30
D gene: TRBD2
clone size: NA
CDR3 DNA: TGTGCCTGGAGTGTACGTCAGAGACTAGCCTACCTCTACAATGAGCAGTTCTTC
CDR3 protein: CAWSVRQRLAYLYNEQFF

J gene: TRBJ1-1
V gene: TRBV6-5
D gene: NA
clone size: NA
CDR3 DNA: TGTGCCAGCAACTACAGGGAAGAAGCTTTCTTT
CDR3 protein: CASNYREEAFF

J gene: TRBJ2-5
V gene: TRBV5-1
D gene: TRBD1
clone size: NA
CDR3 DNA: TGCGCCAGCAGCTTTGGGACAGGGTGGGACGGAGTAAAAGAGACCCAGTACTTC
CDR3 protein: CASSFGTGWDGVKETQYF

J gene: TRBJ2-2
V gene: TRBV30
D gene: TRBD2
clone size: NA
CDR3 DNA: TGTGCCTGGAAGAGTAGCGGGAGGGTCGACACCGGGGAGCTGTTTTTT
CDR3 protein: CAWKSSGRVDTGELFF

J gene: TRBJ2-7
V gene: TRBV11-3
D gene: NA
clone size: NA
CDR3 DNA: TGTGCCAGCAGCTCCCTTAGCGTTGTCTCCTACGAGCAGTACTTC
CDR3 protein: CASSSLSVVSYEQYF

J gene: TRBJ1-4
V gene: TRBV4-1
D gene: NA
clone size: NA
CDR3 DNA: TGCGCCAGCAGCCAAGAGGGCTCACTGTTTATAACTAATGAAAAACTGTTTTTT
CDR3 protein: CASSQEGSLFITNEKLFF

J gene: TRBJ2-3
V gene: TRBV29-1
D gene: NA
clone size: NA
CDR3 DNA: TGCAGCGTTGTCGGAGGGGCCACAGATACGCAGTATTTT
CDR3 protein: CSVVGGATDTQYF

J gene: TRBJ2-2
V gene: TRBV10-1
D gene: TRBD2
clone size: NA
CDR3 DNA: TGCGCCAGCAGTGAGTCGGATTTTCGGACTAGCGGGAGGAATTGGCTGTTTTTT
CDR3 protein: CASSESDFRTSGRNWLFF

J gene: TRBJ2-3
V gene: TRBV30
D gene: TRBD2
clone size: NA
CDR3 DNA: TGTGCCTGGAGTGTACGGGCTAGCGGGAAAAAACGCACAGATACGCAGTATTTT
CDR3 protein: CAWSVRASGKKRTDTQYF

J gene: TRBJ2-3
V gene: TRBV9
D gene: NA
clone size: few
CDR3 DNA: TGTGCCAGCAGCGCCTACGTGGGCACAGATACGCAGTATTTT
CDR3 protein: CASSAYVGTDTQYF

J gene: TRBJ2-7
V gene: TRBV7-9
D gene: TRBD2
clone size: NA
CDR3 DNA: TGTGCCAGCAGCCACCCGAGGACTAGCGGGAGTTACGAGCAGTACTTC
CDR3 protein: CASSHPRTSGSYEQYF

J gene: TRBJ2-2
V gene: TRBV5-4
D gene: NA
clone size: NA
CDR3 DNA: TGTGCCAGCAGCTCACTCTCCCGGGTCGGGGAGCTGTTTTTT
CDR3 protein: CASSSLSRVGELFF

J gene: TRBJ1-1
V gene: TRBV27
D gene: NA
clone size: NA
CDR3 DNA: TGTGCCAGCAGTTTACCAGGTAGACCCGCTGAAGCTTTCTTT
CDR3 protein: CASSLPGRPAEAFF

J gene: TRBJ1-2
V gene: TRBV21-1
D gene: NA
clone size: NA
CDR3 DNA: TGTGCCAGCAGCAAAGCGCTACAGGGAACGGAGGGCTACACCTTC
CDR3 protein: CASSKALQGTEGYTF

J gene: TRBJ2-7
V gene: TRBV29-1
D gene: TRBD1
clone size: NA
CDR3 DNA: TGCAGCGCCGGGACAGGACTCTACGAGCAGTACTTC
CDR3 protein: CSAGTGLYEQYF

J gene: TRBJ1-2
V gene: TRBV11-2
D gene: NA
clone size: NA
CDR3 DNA: TGTGCCAGCAGCTTAGGGCCGGAGTCCTCTGAGGGCTACACCTTC
CDR3 protein: CASSLGPESSEGYTF

J gene: TRBJ2-5
V gene: TRBV5-3
D gene: NA
clone size: NA
CDR3 DNA: TGTGCCAGAAGCTTTGGGGCAAAAGAGACCCAGTACTTC
CDR3 protein: CARSFGAKETQYF

J gene: TRBJ1-2
V gene: TRBV30
D gene: NA
clone size: NA
CDR3 DNA: TGTGCCTGGATCCCCCCCGACATTGGCTATGGCTACACCTTC
CDR3 protein: CAWIPPDIGYGYTF

J gene: TRBJ2-1
V gene: TRBV6-5
D gene: TRBD1
clone size: NA
CDR3 DNA: TGTGCCAGCAGCCCACGGGACAGGCTTCACCGGCAGTTCTTC
CDR3 protein: CASSPRDRLHRQFF

J gene: TRBJ2-2
V gene: TRBV29-1
D gene: TRBD1
clone size: NA
CDR3 DNA: TGCAGCGTACAACAAACAGGGGCCGGGGAGCTGTTTTTT
CDR3 protein: CSVQQTGAGELFF

J gene: TRBJ1-2
V gene: TRBV7-3
D gene: TRBD1
clone size: NA
CDR3 DNA: TGTGCCAGCGCCACAGGGGCCAACTATGGCTACACCTTC
CDR3 protein: CASATGANYGYTF

J gene: TRBJ1-2
V gene: TRBV4-1
D gene: TRBD1
clone size: few
CDR3 DNA: TGCGCCAGCAGTGTCGGAGGGGGCAACTATGGCTACACCTTC
CDR3 protein: CASSVGGGNYGYTF

J gene: TRBJ2-7
V gene: TRBV6-5
D gene: TRBD2
clone size: NA
CDR3 DNA: TGTGCCAGCAGGCTTAGCGGGAGGGCCGTTTTCGAGCAGTACTTC
CDR3 protein: CASRLSGRAVFEQYF

J gene: TRBJ1-3
V gene: TRBV6-6
D gene: NA
clone size: once
CDR3 DNA: TGTGCCAGCAGAAAACAGGGCTCTGGAAACACCATATATTTT
CDR3 protein: CASRKQGSGNTIYF

J gene: TRBJ2-1
V gene: TRBV4-3
D gene: NA
clone size: NA
CDR3 DNA: TGCGCCAGCAGCCAAGATCCAACGGGTGGTTACAATGAGCAGTTCTTC
CDR3 protein: CASSQDPTGGYNEQFF

J gene: TRBJ1-1
V gene: TRBV10-3
D gene: TRBD1
clone size: NA
CDR3 DNA: TGTGCCATCAGTCAGACAGGGGGCGTGGGCACTGAAGCTTTCTTT
CDR3 protein: CAISQTGGVGTEAFF

J gene: TRBJ2-5
V gene: TRBV5-1
D gene: TRBD1
clone size: NA
CDR3 DNA: TGCGCCAGCAGCCCAGGGGGCCCTCAGGGGACCCAGTACTTC
CDR3 protein: CASSPGGPQGTQYF